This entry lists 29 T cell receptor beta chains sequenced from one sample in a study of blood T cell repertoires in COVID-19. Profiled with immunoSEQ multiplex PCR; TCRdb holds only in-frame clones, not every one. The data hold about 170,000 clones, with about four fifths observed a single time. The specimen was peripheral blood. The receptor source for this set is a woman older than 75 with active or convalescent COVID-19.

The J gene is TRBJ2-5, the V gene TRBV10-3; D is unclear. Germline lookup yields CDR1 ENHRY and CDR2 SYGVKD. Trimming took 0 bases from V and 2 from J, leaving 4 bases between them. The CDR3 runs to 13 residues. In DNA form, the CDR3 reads TGTGCCATCAGTGAGTCTGTACAAGAGACCCAGTACTTC. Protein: CAISESVQETQYF.

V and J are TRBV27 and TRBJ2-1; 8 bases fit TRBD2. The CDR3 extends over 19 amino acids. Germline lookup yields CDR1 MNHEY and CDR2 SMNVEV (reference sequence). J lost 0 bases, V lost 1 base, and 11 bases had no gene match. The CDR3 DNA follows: TGTGCCAGCAGTTTATGGTGGGGGACTAGGGGAAGCTCCTACAATGAGCAGTTCTTC. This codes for CASSLWWGTRGSSYNEQFF.

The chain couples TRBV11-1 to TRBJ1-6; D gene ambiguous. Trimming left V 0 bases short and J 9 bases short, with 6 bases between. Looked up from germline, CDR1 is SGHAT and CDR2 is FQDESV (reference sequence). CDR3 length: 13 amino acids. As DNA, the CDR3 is TGTGCCAGCAGCTTAGCGCGGAGTTCACCCCTCCACTTT. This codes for CASSLARSSPLHF.

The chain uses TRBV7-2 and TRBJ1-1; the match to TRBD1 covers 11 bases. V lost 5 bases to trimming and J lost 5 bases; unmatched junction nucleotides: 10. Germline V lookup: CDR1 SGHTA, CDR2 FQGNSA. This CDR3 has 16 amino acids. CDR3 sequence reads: CASSKLDRGLLTEAFF. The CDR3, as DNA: TGTGCCAGCAGCAAGCTGGACAGGGGGCTTTTGACTGAAGCTTTCTTT. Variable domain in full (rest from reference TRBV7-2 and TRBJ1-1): GAGVSQSPSNKVTEKGKDVELRCDPISGHTALYWYRQSLGQGLEFLIYFQGNSAPDKSGLPSDRFSAERTGGSVSTLTIQRTQQEDSAVYLCASSKLDRGLLTEAFFGQGTRLTVV.

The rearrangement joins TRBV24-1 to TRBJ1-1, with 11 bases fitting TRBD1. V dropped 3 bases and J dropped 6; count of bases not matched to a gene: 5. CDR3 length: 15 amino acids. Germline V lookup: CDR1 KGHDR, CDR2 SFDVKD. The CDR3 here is CATSDGRTGGAEAFF. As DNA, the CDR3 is TGTGCCACCAGTGATGGTAGGACAGGGGGCGCTGAAGCTTTCTTT.

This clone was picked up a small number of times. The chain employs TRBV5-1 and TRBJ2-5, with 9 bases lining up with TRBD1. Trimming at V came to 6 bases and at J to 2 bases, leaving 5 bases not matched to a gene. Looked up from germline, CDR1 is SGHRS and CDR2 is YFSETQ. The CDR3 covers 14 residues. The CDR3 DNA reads TGCGCCAGCAAAAGGGACAGGGCACAAGAGACCCAGTACTTC. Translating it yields CASKRDRAQETQYF.

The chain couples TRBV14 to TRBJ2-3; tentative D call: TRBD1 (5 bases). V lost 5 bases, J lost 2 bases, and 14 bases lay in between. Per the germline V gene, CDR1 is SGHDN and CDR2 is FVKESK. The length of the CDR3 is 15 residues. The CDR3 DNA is TGTGCCAGCAGCAAAGCAAGACAGATCACAGATACGCAGTATTTT. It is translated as CASSKARQITDTQYF. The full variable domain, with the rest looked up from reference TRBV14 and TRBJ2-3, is EAGVTQFPSHSVIEKGQTVTLRCDPISGHDNLYWYRRVMGKEIKFLLHFVKESKQDESGMPNNRFLAERTGGTYSTLKVQPAELEDSGVYFCASSKARQITDTQYFGPGTRLTVL.

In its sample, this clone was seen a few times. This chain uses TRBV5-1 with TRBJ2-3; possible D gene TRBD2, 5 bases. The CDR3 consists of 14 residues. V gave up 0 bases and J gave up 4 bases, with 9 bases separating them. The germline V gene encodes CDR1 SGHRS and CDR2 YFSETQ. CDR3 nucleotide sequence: TGCGCCAGCAGCTTGGACCCTAGCTCAGATACGCAGTATTTT. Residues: CASSLDPSSDTQYF.

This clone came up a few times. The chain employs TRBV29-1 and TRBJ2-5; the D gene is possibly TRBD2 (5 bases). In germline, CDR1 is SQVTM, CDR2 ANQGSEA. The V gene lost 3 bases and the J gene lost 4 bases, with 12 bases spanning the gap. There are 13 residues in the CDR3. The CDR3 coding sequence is TGCAGCGTTGAGGGTGGCCGGGGAGAGACCCAGTACTTC. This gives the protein CSVEGGRGETQYF.

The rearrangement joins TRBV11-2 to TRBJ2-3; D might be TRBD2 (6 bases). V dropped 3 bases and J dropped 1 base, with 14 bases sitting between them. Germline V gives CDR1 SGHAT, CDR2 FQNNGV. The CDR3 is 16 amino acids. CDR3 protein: CASSFAGTRRTDTQYF. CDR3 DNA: TGTGCCAGCAGCTTTGCCGGGACTCGCCGCACAGATACGCAGTATTTT.

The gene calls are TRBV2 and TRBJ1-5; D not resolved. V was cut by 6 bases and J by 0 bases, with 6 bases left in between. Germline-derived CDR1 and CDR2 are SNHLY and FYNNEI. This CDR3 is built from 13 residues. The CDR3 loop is CASSAYSNQPQHF. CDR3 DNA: TGTGCCAGCAGCGCGTATAGCAATCAGCCCCAGCATTTT. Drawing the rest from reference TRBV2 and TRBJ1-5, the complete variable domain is EPEVTQTPSHQVTQMGQEVILRCVPISNHLYFYWYRQILGQKVEFLVSFYNNEISEKSEIFDDQFSVERPDGSNFTLKIRSTKLEDSAMYFCASSAYSNQPQHFGDGTRLSIL.

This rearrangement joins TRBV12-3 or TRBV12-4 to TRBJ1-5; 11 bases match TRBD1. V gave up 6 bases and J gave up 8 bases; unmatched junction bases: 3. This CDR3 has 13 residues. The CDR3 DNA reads TGTGCCAGCAGGGGGACAGGGGGAGAGCCCCAGCATTTT. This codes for CASRGTGGEPQHF.

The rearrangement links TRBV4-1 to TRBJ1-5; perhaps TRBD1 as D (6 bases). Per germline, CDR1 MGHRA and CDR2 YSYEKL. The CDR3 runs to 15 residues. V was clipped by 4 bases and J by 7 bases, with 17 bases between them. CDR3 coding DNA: TGCGCCAGCAGCCGAGGAACAGGGAATCGCCAGCCCCAGCATTTT. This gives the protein CASSRGTGNRQPQHF.

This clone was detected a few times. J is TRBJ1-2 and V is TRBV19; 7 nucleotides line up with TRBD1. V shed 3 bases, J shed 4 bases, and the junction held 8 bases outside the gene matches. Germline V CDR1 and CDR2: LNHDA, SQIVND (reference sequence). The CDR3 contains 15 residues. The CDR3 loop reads CASSITGASIYGYTF. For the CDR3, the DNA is TGTGCCAGTAGTATTACAGGGGCCTCCATCTATGGCTACACCTTC.

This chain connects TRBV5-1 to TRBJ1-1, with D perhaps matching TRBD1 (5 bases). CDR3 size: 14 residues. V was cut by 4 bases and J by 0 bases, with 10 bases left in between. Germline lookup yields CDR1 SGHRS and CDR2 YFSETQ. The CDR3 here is CASSQTVMNTEAFF. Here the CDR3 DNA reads TGCGCCAGCAGCCAGACAGTCATGAACACTGAAGCTTTCTTT. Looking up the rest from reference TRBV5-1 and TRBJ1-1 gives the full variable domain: KAGVTQTPRYLIKTRGQQVTLSCSPISGHRSVSWYQQTPGQGLQFLFEYFSETQRNKGNFPGRFSGRQFSNSRSEMNVSTLELGDSALYLCASSQTVMNTEAFFGQGTRLTVV.

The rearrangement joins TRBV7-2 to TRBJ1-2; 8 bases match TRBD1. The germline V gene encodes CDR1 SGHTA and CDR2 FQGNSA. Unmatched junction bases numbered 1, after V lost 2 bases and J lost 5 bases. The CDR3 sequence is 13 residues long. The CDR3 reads CASSLRQGYGYTF. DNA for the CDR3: TGTGCCAGCAGCTTAAGACAGGGGTATGGCTACACCTTC. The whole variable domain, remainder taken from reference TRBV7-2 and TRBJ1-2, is GAGVSQSPSNKVTEKGKDVELRCDPISGHTALYWYRQSLGQGLEFLIYFQGNSAPDKSGLPSDRFSAERTGGSVSTLTIQRTQQEDSAVYLCASSLRQGYGYTFGSGTRLTVV.

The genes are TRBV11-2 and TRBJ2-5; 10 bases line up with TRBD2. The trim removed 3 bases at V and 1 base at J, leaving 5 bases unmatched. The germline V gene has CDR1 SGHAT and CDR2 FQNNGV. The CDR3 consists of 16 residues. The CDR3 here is CASSLGTSAIQETQYF. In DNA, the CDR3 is TGTGCCAGCAGCTTGGGGACTAGCGCTATCCAAGAGACCCAGTACTTC.

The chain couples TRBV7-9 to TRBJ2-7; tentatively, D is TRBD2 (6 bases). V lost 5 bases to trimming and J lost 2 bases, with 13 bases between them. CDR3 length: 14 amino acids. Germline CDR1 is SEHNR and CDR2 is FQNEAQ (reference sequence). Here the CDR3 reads CASSPRDSAYEQYF. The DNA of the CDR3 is TGTGCCAGCAGCCCCCGGGACTCAGCCTACGAGCAGTACTTC.

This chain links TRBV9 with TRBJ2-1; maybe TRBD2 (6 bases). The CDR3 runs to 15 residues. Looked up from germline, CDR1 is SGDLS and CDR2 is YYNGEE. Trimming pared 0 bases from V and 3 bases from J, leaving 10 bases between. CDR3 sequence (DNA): TGTGCCAGCAGCGTAGGTAGCGGCGTCTACAATGAGCAGTTCTTC. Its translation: CASSVGSGVYNEQFF.

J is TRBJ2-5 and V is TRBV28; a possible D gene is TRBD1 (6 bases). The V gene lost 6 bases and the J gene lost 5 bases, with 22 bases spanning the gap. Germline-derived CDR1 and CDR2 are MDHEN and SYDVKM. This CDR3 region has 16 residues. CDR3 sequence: CASRPTGLQGVETQYF. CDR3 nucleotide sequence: TGTGCCAGCAGACCGACAGGTCTTCAAGGTGTGGAGACCCAGTACTTC.

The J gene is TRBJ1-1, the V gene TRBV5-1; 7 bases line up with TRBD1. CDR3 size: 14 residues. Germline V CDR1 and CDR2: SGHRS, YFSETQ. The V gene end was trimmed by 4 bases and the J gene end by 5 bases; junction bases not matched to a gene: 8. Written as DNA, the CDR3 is TGCGCCAGCAGCAGAGGGACAGCAAGGACTGAAGCTTTCTTT. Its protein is CASSRGTARTEAFF.

The CDR3 DNA is TGTGCCAGCAGTACAGGGAATGGCTACACCTTC. Translating it yields CASSTGNGYTF. The genes are TRBV6-5 and TRBJ1-2, with D maybe TRBD1 (6 bases). Germline values: CDR1 MNHEY, CDR2 SVGAGI. The CDR3 contains 11 residues. The V end was cut by 5 bases, the J end by 6 bases, with 7 bases between.

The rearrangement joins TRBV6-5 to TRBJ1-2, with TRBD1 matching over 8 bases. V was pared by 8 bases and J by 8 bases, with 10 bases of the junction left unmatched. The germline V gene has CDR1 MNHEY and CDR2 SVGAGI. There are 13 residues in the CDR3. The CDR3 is CASGRQGKDGYTF. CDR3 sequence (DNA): TGTGCCAGCGGCCGACAGGGGAAGGACGGCTACACCTTC.

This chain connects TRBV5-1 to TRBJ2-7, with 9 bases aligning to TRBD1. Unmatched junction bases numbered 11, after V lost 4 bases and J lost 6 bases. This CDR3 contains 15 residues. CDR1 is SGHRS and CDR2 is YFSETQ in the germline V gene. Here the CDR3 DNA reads TGCGCCAGCAGCGTCCGGACAGGGGATCTGGTCGAGCAGTACTTC. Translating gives CASSVRTGDLVEQYF.

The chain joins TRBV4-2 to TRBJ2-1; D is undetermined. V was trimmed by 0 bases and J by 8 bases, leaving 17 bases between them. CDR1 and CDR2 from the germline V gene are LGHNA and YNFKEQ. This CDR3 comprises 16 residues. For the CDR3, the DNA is TGTGCCAGCAGCCAAGATGACCCCCGAGGCGGAGATGAGCAGTTCTTC. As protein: CASSQDDPRGGDEQFF.

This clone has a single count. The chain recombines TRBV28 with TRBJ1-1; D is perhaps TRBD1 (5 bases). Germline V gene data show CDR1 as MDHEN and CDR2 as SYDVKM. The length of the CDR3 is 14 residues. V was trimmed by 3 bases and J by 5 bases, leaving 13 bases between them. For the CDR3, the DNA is TGTGCCAGCAGTTTGATCGGGGGGAAGACTGAAGCTTTCTTT. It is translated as CASSLIGGKTEAFF.

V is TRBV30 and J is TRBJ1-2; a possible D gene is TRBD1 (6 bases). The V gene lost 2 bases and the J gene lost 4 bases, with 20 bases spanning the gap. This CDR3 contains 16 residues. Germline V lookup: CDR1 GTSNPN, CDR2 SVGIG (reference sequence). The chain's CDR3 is CAWSLPGGDIGYGYTF. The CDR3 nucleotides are TGTGCCTGGAGTCTCCCGGGTGGGGACATTGGCTATGGCTACACCTTC.

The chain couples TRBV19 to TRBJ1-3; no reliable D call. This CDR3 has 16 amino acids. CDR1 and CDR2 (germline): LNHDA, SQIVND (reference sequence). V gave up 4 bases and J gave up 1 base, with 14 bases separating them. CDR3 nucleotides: TGTGCCAGTAGTAACCGGGGATTTGTTTCTGGAAACACCATATATTTT. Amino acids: CASSNRGFVSGNTIYF.

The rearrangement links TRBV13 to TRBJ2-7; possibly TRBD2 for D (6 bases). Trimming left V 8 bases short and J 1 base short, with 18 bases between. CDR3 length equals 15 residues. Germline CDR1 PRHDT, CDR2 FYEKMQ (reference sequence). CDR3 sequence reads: CASLTEGGLSYEQYF. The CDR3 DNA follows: TGTGCCAGCCTCACGGAGGGCGGGCTGTCCTACGAGCAGTACTTC.